This T cell receptor (beta chain) is from a study of shared clonotypes between healthy human individuals (TCRdb year 2020). Turning to the overall study: The cohort included three men and a couple of women between 18 and 49 years of age. For each donor, CD4 naive and CD4 memory were each run on three plates, CD8 naive on two plates, and CD8 memory on one plate. Blood TCR repertoires of roughly 5 healthy adults were deeply sequenced to estimate repertoire size and the extent of clonotype sharing between individuals. Libraries were prepared and TCR repertoires were sequenced by different laboratories using diverse techniques, in order to increase sequencing depth and limit assay-specific biases. Between about 0.85 and 9.5 billion PBMCs per donor were obtained by leukapheresis. Findings and caveats that apply to the study as a whole: Rarefaction of sorted-subset datasets indicated incomplete sequencing despite the large sequencing depth. Pairwise subsampling led to the expectation that sequencing depth would affect the degree of clonotype sharing among donors. The small number of donors limited the genetic and exposure-history diversity represented. Compared with non-shared clonotypes, the clonotypes found in all four sorted-subset donors had higher generation probabilities. Sharing across a few donors was observed for around 4.8% of naive CD4, over 3% of naive CD8, over 2% of memory CD4, and roughly 0.43% of memory CD8 clonotypes. Only blood was sampled, and tissue TCR repertoires likely differ from those in blood. Estimated clonotype richness was generally larger for naive than for memory subsets.

The germline ends are 17 bases apart after V is trimmed by 7 bases and J by 5 bases. The CDR3, cysteine through phenylalanine, is 14 amino acids long. Only CDR3 DNA remains: 42 bases, in frame from the first base. Via the germline V gene, CDR1 is SGHAT and CDR2 FQNNGV. Of note for this clone: Its antigen remains undetermined. The sample holds no much larger clone one base away, and base qualities are not on file.

CD8 naive samples were CD45RO-negative cells positively selected for CCR7, giving a CD45RA+CCR7+ population that excluded TemRA cells. The donors were healthy, HIV-negative adults with no recently reported acute infections or vaccinations. Every donor was a Caucasian adult residing in Nashville, Tennessee, USA. Blood was collected by leukapheresis, and PBMCs were isolated by Ficoll-Histopaque density gradient centrifugation and then cryopreserved in liquid nitrogen vapor phase. Analytical flow cytometry was used to check the purity and quantity of every magnetically sorted T cell population. Genomic DNA was isolated from each sorted fraction and quantified by UV absorbance on a Nanodrop 2000c. Using the deep immunoSEQ assay, TCR CDR3 regions were amplified from genomic DNA by multiplex PCR. Extracted genomic DNA from each cell subset was distributed evenly across all wells of several immunoSEQ 96-well plates, and each plate was treated as a replicate. For sorted subsets, each replicate PCR was loaded with roughly 200 ng genomic DNA, equivalent to roughly 30,000 T cell genomes. Purified libraries were measured with a Qubit 3.0 fluorometer, size-checked on a Bioanalyzer 2100, and measured again with the KAPA Library Quantification kit. Every immunoSEQ 96-well plate was sequenced on a dedicated single-read 150-cycle Illumina NextSeq 550 flow cell. Concerning the study's data processing: The immunoSEQ output contained only junctional sequences without quality scores, so filtering could not match that applied to full-length reads. To assign V/J genes and CDR3, sequences were annotated against IMGT germline references using PyIR, a Python wrapper for IgBLAST v1.9. Reads with weak V/J assignments (E-value above 1e-6), missing CDR3, stop codons, out-of-frame junctions, or ambiguous translated residues were removed. V3J clonotypes were defined as sequences sharing an identical inferred V gene, J gene, and CDR3 amino acid sequence. Percentage overlap between repertoires was calculated by dividing the number of shared unique clonotypes by the size of the smaller repertoire. RTK rarefaction, the Chao1 estimator, and Recon v2.1 estimates of unobserved clonotypes were used to assess repertoire richness. Generation probabilities were computed with OLGA for all TCRbeta clonotypes obtained by the gDNA method from four donors. TCRdb re-hosts the immuneACCESS table, in-frame sequences only. Its copies lack some clones; in the studies checked, an unresolved V gene accounts for under half of them, and the cause for the rest is not known. For V, J and clone size, that table is used; D and trimming come from the DNA. The sample table records about 590,000 clones; just under 97% of these occur just once. 0.085% to 0.11% of the sample is in the top ten clones.

Sequences were obtained from naive CD8+ T cells sorted from blood. This sample's cell subset or site label indicates: CD45RA+CCR7+. This clonotype was sampled from a woman between 25 and 40 years old in good health. The receptor chain draws on TRBV11-2 and TRBJ2-5, with the D gene tentatively TRBD1 or TRBD2, based on 6 matching bases in each. The nucleotides are TGTGCCAGCACCCCTCTGGGGGGCATGGAGACCCAGTACTTC. Translated, it gives CASTPLGGMETQYF.